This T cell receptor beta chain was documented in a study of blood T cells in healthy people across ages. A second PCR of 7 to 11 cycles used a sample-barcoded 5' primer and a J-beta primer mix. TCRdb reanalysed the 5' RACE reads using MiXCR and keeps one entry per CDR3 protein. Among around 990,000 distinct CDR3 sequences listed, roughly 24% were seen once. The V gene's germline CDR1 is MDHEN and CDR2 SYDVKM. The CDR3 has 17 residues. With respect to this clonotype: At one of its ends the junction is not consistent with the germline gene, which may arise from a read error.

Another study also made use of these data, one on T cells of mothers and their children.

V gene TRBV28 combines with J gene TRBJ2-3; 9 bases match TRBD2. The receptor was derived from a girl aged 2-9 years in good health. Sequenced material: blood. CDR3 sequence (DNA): TGTGCCACCAGTTTGTTGTTAAGCGGGAGGCTGAGAGATACGCAGTATTTT. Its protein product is CATSLLLSGRLRDTQYF. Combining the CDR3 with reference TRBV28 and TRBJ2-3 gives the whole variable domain DVKVTQSSRYLVKRTGEKVFLECVQDMDHENMFWYRQDPGLGLRLIYFSYDVKMKEKGDIPEGYSVSREKKERFSLILESASTNQTSMYLCATSLLLSGRLRDTQYFGPGTRLTVL.